The 14 T cell receptor beta chains below were found in one sample sequenced in a study of long-term antiretroviral therapy in people with HIV. Assay version v3.0 of immunoSEQ was used, and it was run at survey level. Data came from immunoSEQ multiplex PCR; TCRdb stores just in-frame clones and leaves some out. Here the sample spans 30,000 to 40,000 clones, 60% to 85% being singletons. The sample here was unsorted PBMCs, taken 2 years after starting antiretroviral therapy. Receptor source: a woman aged 50 to 60 with HIV.

This chain connects TRBV4-1 to TRBJ2-7; 10 bases fit TRBD1. From germline, CDR1 is MGHRA and CDR2 YSYEKL. J gave up 4 bases and V 3 bases, and 9 bases lay outside the gene matches. The CDR3 length is 16 residues. DNA for the CDR3: TGCGCCAGCAGCCACCCCTCGCGGGACAGGGGATACGAGCAGTACGTC. This sequence encodes CASSHPSRDRGYEQYV.

This chain connects TRBV4-1 to TRBJ2-1, with 7 bases that match TRBD1. Germline V gene lookup returns CDR1 MGHRA and CDR2 YSYEKL. The CDR3 loop spans 16 amino acids. Trimming removed 5 bases from V and 4 bases from J; junction bases left unmatched: 11. CDR3 in DNA: TGCGCCAGCAGCAGAGCCCCCGGGACAGCTTACAATGAGCAGTTCTTC. Residues: CASSRAPGTAYNEQFF.

This chain joins TRBV5-1 and TRBJ1-3; 8 bases line up with TRBD1. The length of the CDR3 is 16 residues. Germline lookup yields CDR1 SGHRS and CDR2 YFSETQ. J gave up 3 bases and V 2 bases, and 7 bases lay outside the gene matches. The CDR3 nucleotides read TGCGCCAGCAGCTTATCGACAGGGGTGGGTGGAAACACCATATATTTT. Its translation is CASSLSTGVGGNTIYF.

This clone appeared once. V and J are TRBV11-3 and TRBJ2-2; either TRBD1 or TRBD2 may fit D (7 bases each). Deletions cut 5 bases from V and 1 base from J, with 11 bases between. CDR1 is SGHNT and CDR2 is YENEEA in the germline V gene. The CDR3 is 15 residues long. CDR3 in amino acids: CASSPRGGNTGELFF. In nucleotides, the CDR3 is TGTGCCAGCAGCCCCAGGGGGGGGAACACCGGGGAGCTGTTTTTT.

This rearrangement joins TRBV5-1 to TRBJ2-2; TRBD2 agrees at 11 bases. Germline-derived CDR1 and CDR2 are SGHRS and YFSETQ. The CDR3 consists of 16 residues. J gave up 3 bases and V 4 bases, and 5 bases lay outside the gene matches. For the CDR3, the DNA is TGCGCCAGCAGCCCGACTAGCGGGGTGCACACCGGGGAGCTGTTTTTT. It translates to CASSPTSGVHTGELFF.

The rearrangement uses TRBV4-1 and TRBJ2-5, with D possibly matching TRBD2 (7 bases). The CDR3 is made up of 13 amino acids. The ends were cut back, 4 bases at V and 5 bases at J, with 11 bases in the middle. The germline CDR1 and CDR2 sequences are MGHRA and YSYEKL. In nucleotides, the CDR3 is TGCGCCAGCAGCCTAGGGGGGGGCGAGACCCAGTACTTC. The encoded protein is CASSLGGGETQYF.

V is TRBV12-5 and J is TRBJ1-1; no reliable D call. CDR1 and CDR2 (germline): LGHNT, FRNRAP. The ends were cut back, 6 bases at V and 2 bases at J, with 7 bases in the middle. CDR3 length: 12 residues. CDR3 coding DNA: TGTGCTAGTGGCGCCTCTAACACTGAAGCTTTCTTT. Translating it yields CASGASNTEAFF.

The chain combines TRBV30 with TRBJ2-3; 11 bases agree with TRBD1. Germline CDR1 reads GTSNPN; CDR2 reads SVGIG (reference sequence). Trimming took 3 bases from V and 4 from J; bases not matched to a gene: 6. This CDR3 comprises 15 residues. CDR3 sequence reads: CAWSPGTGGADTQYF. In DNA, the CDR3 is TGTGCCTGGAGCCCCGGGACAGGGGGGGCAGATACGCAGTATTTT.

This clone appeared once. The rearrangement links TRBV7-2 to TRBJ2-3; possible D gene TRBD2, 7 bases. Per the germline V gene, CDR1 is SGHTA and CDR2 is FQGNSA. Trimming took 8 bases from V and 2 from J, leaving 20 bases between them. The CDR3 is 16 residues long. The CDR3 coding sequence is TGTGCCAGCCAGGGGAGGGGGGGGCTCAACACAGATACGCAGTATTTT. Encoded protein: CASQGRGGLNTDTQYF. Together with reference TRBV7-2 and TRBJ2-3, the CDR3 gives the full variable domain: GAGVSQSPSNKVTEKGKDVELRCDPISGHTALYWYRQSLGQGLEFLIYFQGNSAPDKSGLPSDRFSAERTGGSVSTLTIQRTQQEDSAVYLCASQGRGGLNTDTQYFGPGTRLTVL.

This clone was recorded only once. The chain employs TRBV2 and TRBJ2-7, with 7 bases matching TRBD1. Germline-derived CDR1 and CDR2 are SNHLY and FYNNEI. This CDR3 is 14 amino acids long. Trimming removed 6 bases from V and 2 bases from J; junction bases left unmatched: 7. CDR3 sequence: CASRETGDTYEQYV. CDR3 bases: TGTGCCAGCAGAGAAACAGGGGATACCTACGAGCAGTACGTC.

The rearrangement joins TRBV28 to TRBJ1-5; D call uncertain. Trimming stripped 4 bases from V and 2 bases from J, with 6 bases between. CDR1 is MDHEN and CDR2 is SYDVKM in the germline V gene. CDR3 length equals 13 residues. CDR3 nucleotide sequence: TGTGCCAGCAGTTCCGGAGGCAATCAGCCCCAGCATTTT. Translating gives CASSSGGNQPQHF. Together with reference TRBV28 and TRBJ1-5, the CDR3 gives the full variable domain: DVKVTQSSRYLVKRTGEKVFLECVQDMDHENMFWYRQDPGLGLRLIYFSYDVKMKEKGDIPEGYSVSREKKERFSLILESASTNQTSMYLCASSSGGNQPQHFGDGTRLSIL.

The J gene is TRBJ1-1, the V gene TRBV7-8; D unclear. The CDR3 is 14 amino acids. Germline CDR1 is SGHVS and CDR2 is FQNEAQ. The germline V and J ends were trimmed by 0 bases and 6 bases, with 11 bases remaining between them. The CDR3 reads CASSLAFQIPEAFF. CDR3 nucleotide sequence: TGTGCCAGCAGCTTAGCCTTTCAGATTCCTGAAGCTTTCTTT.

The chain has TRBV6-5 and TRBJ2-3; tentative D call: TRBD2 (6 bases). The CDR3 runs to 14 residues. Germline V gene data show CDR1 as MNHEY and CDR2 as SVGAGI. Trimming stripped 2 bases from V and 1 base from J, with 7 bases between. The CDR3 reads CASSYERGTDTQYF. The DNA for the CDR3 is TGTGCCAGCAGTTACGAGCGGGGCACAGATACGCAGTATTTT.

V and J are TRBV27 and TRBJ1-4, with a weak D call TRBD1 (6 bases). This CDR3 contains 17 residues. V lost 0 bases and J lost 10, with 21 bases in between. The germline V gene encodes CDR1 MNHEY and CDR2 SMNVEV (reference sequence). This CDR3 is CASSLSALGGGSIKLFF. The CDR3, as DNA: TGTGCCAGCAGTTTATCGGCGTTGGGGGGCGGTAGTATAAAACTGTTTTTT.